What follows is one T cell receptor beta chain and its context. This entry is derived from a study of cytomegalovirus exposure and HLA in healthy donors. The repertoire was sequenced with immunoSEQ multiplex PCR; TCRdb's copy has only in-frame clones and lacks some. The sample yields roughly 220,000 clones, 85% to 95% seen once. The V and J ends lost 3 bases and 5 bases, in that order; junction bases with no gene match: 10. The CDR3 has 15 amino acids. CDR1 is SGHRS and CDR2 is YFSETQ in the germline V gene. The V gene is TRBV5-1, the J gene TRBJ2-7; TRBD2 matches at 8 bases. The TCR sequence derives from a woman under 30 in good health and CMV-seronegative. Sequences were obtained from PBMCs. DNA for the CDR3: TGCGCCAGCAGCTCAGATAGCGGGACCGCCCACGAGCAGTACTTC. Translated, it gives CASSSDSGTAHEQYF.